These 17 T cell receptor beta chains were sequenced from one sample in a study of CD8 T cells in ankylosing spondylitis. Each CDR3 protein gets one entry after TCRdb re-called the 5' RACE reads with MiXCR. The sample lists around 770,000 distinct CDR3 sequences, under 20% occurring once. No antigen is known for these receptors. Whole-study findings and limits: Ankylosing spondylitis blood seemed to carry a telltale TCR beta motif made of roughly eight highly homologous variants.

Sequenced material: blood, either unsorted or a sorted T cell fraction (not recorded which). The receptors derive from a male donor with ankylosing spondylitis.

This clonotype was seen a handful of times. The chain recombines TRBV27 with TRBJ2-1; 9 positions agree with TRBD1. Germline values: CDR1 MNHEY, CDR2 SMNVEV (reference sequence). V trimming: 0 bases; J trimming: 0 bases; junction bases outside the gene matches: 6. CDR3 length: 18 amino acids. CDR3 sequence reads: CASSLSPDRGPSYNEQFF. CDR3 nucleotides: TGTGCCAGCAGTTTATCTCCGGACAGGGGCCCCTCCTACAATGAGCAGTTCTTC.

The chain employs TRBV20-1 and TRBJ2-1, with 9 bases identical to TRBD2. Germline V lookup: CDR1 DFQATT, CDR2 SNEGSKA (reference sequence). The J segment lost 4 bases and the V segment lost 6 bases, leaving 10 bases of the junction unmatched. This CDR3 spans 15 amino acids. Written as DNA, the CDR3 is TGCAGTGCCACTACCGGGACTAGCATTTACAATGAGCAGTTCTTC. It yields the protein CSATTGTSIYNEQFF.

The gene calls are TRBV12-5 and TRBJ2-1; D uncertain. The V gene's germline CDR1 is LGHNT and CDR2 FRNRAP. Trimming removed 0 bases at V and 9 bases at J, with 3 bases between. CDR3 size: 11 residues. As DNA, the CDR3 is TGTGCTAGTGGTTTGGTAATTGAGCAGTTCTTC. Translation: CASGLVIEQFF.

The rearrangement uses TRBV11-2 and TRBJ2-5; D perhaps matches TRBD1 (5 bases). Looked up from germline, CDR1 is SGHAT and CDR2 is FQNNGV. The CDR3 contains 14 residues. V shed 5 bases and J shed 5 bases, with 15 bases lying between them. In nucleotides, the CDR3 is TGTGCCAGCAGCCCCACAGGAAGGGCTGAGACCCAGTACTTC. Its protein is CASSPTGRAETQYF.

This clonotype has a single count. V gene TRBV7-2 combines with J gene TRBJ2-4; 12 nucleotides match TRBD1. Per germline, CDR1 SGHTA and CDR2 FQGNSA. The trim removed 0 bases at V and 3 bases at J, leaving 3 bases unmatched. The CDR3 is 17 residues long. CDR3 residues: CASSLAGTGGHKNIQYF. In nucleotides, the CDR3 is TGTGCCAGCAGCTTAGCGGGGACAGGGGGCCACAAAAACATTCAGTACTTC.

In this sample, this clonotype turned up once. V and J are TRBV7-9 and TRBJ2-5, with no clear D. The CDR3 is 13 amino acids. Trimming pared 6 bases from V and 1 base from J, leaving 9 bases between. Germline V gene lookup returns CDR1 SEHNR and CDR2 FQNEAQ (reference sequence). The CDR3 bases are TGTGCCAGCAGACCGACCACCCAAGAGACCCAGTACTTC. It encodes CASRPTTQETQYF.

In this sample, this clonotype turned up a few times. The rearrangement joins TRBV7-9 to TRBJ2-4; D remains unclear. The germline V gene has CDR1 SEHNR and CDR2 FQNEAQ (reference sequence). CDR3 length: 12 amino acids. Trimming stripped 4 bases from V and 3 bases from J, with 4 bases between. Here the CDR3 DNA reads TGTGCCAGCAGCTGGGACAAAAACATTCAGTACTTC. Its protein is CASSWDKNIQYF. The full variable domain, completed using reference TRBV7-9 and TRBJ2-4, is DTGVSQNPRHKITKRGQNVTFRCDPISEHNRLYWYRQTLGQGPEFLTYFQNEAQLEKSRLLSDRFSAERPKGSFSTLEIQRTEQGDSAMYLCASSWDKNIQYFGAGTRLSVL.

CDR3 nucleotides: TGTGCCAGCAGTCCCCACCGTGACAGGGGCACTGAAGCTTTCTTT. It codes for CASSPHRDRGTEAFF. The chain uses TRBV12-3 or TRBV12-4 and TRBJ1-1, with TRBD1 matching 8 bases. This CDR3 comprises 15 residues. J lost 4 bases, V lost 5 bases, and 9 bases had no gene match.

The chain has TRBV29-1 and TRBJ1-1, with D tentatively TRBD1 (5 bases). Trimming cost V 7 bases and J 4 bases, with 16 bases left between them. The CDR3 extends over 13 amino acids. Germline V CDR1 and CDR2: SQVTM, ANQGSEA. The CDR3 coding sequence is TGCAGCGCAGCAGGTGCAGGGAGCACTGAAGCTTTCTTT. This gives the protein CSAAGAGSTEAFF.

The V and J genes are TRBV6-1 and TRBJ2-7; D possibly corresponds to TRBD1 (5 bases). CDR1 is MNHNS and CDR2 is SASEGT in the germline V gene. V lost 10 bases, J lost 3 bases, and 7 bases lay in between. The CDR3 consists of 10 residues. The CDR3 spells CAIQGYEQYF. The CDR3, as DNA: TGTGCCATCCAGGGCTACGAGCAGTACTTC.

The chain is built from TRBV20-1 and TRBJ2-5; no definite D call. Per germline, CDR1 DFQATT and CDR2 SNEGSKA (reference sequence). Trimming left V 0 bases short and J 0 bases short, with 8 bases between. This CDR3 is built from 14 residues. CDR3 in amino acids: CSAREDGYQETQYF. The DNA for the CDR3 is TGCAGTGCTAGAGAGGACGGGTACCAAGAGACCCAGTACTTC.

Concerning this clonotype: The DNA is left out, because the CDR3 cannot be placed on it with certainty; the CDR3 is given as TCRdb lists it. The V call is TRBV6-5, the J call TRBJ1-3. Germline V gene data show CDR1 as MNHEY and CDR2 as SVGAGI. The CDR3 adds up to 16 amino acids, both ends counted. The CDR3 protein is CASSTSYVGSGNTIYF.

This clonotype was counted only a few times. The chain links TRBV6-1 to TRBJ2-5, with TRBD2 identical over 8 bases. Germline CDR1 MNHNS, CDR2 SASEGT. This CDR3 is 18 amino acids long. V lost 6 bases to trimming and J lost 4 bases; unmatched junction nucleotides: 19. The CDR3 is CASSPRPPAAGDRETQYF. The CDR3 DNA reads TGTGCCAGCAGCCCTAGACCTCCGGCAGCGGGGGATAGAGAGACCCAGTACTTC.

This chain joins TRBV12-5 and TRBJ1-2; 8 nucleotides align to TRBD1. The CDR3 covers 14 residues. The junction had 8 bases not matched to a gene; V was cut back by 3 bases and J by 8 bases. The germline V gene encodes CDR1 LGHNT and CDR2 FRNRAP. CDR3 in DNA: TGTGCTAGTGGTTTCAGCGGACAGGGAGGCGGCTACACCTTC. It is translated as CASGFSGQGGGYTF.

The chain is built from TRBV4-3 and TRBJ2-7; 7 bases are shared with TRBD2. V dropped 1 base and J dropped 4; count of bases not matched to a gene: 7. The CDR3 consists of 15 residues. CDR1 and CDR2 from the germline V gene are LGHNA and YSLEER. CDR3 loop: CASSQGGGSKYEQYF. CDR3 sequence (DNA): TGCGCCAGCAGCCAAGGGGGCGGGAGTAAATACGAGCAGTACTTC.

In this sample, this clonotype turned up a few times. This rearrangement joins TRBV29-1 to TRBJ2-7; a possible D gene is TRBD1 (6 bases). Trimming pared 7 bases from V and 3 bases from J, leaving 10 bases between. The germline V gene encodes CDR1 SQVTM and CDR2 ANQGSEA. CDR3 length: 11 residues. CDR3 sequence: CSAETGYEQYF. CDR3 in DNA: TGCAGCGCAGAGACAGGCTACGAGCAGTACTTC.

The gene calls are TRBV3-1 and TRBJ2-4, with a weak D call TRBD2 (5 bases). CDR1 and CDR2 from the germline V gene are LGHDT and YNNKEL (reference sequence). V dropped 0 bases and J dropped 6 bases, with 12 bases sitting between them. This CDR3 region has 15 residues. In DNA, the CDR3 is TGTGCCAGCAGCCAAGATCTACGGGATCTAAACATTCAGTACTTC. Translation: CASSQDLRDLNIQYF.